This TCR beta chain is drawn from a study of long-term antiretroviral therapy in people with HIV (dated by TCRdb to between 2022 and 2023). Concerning the study at large: The earliest samples were collected roughly a decade before the 2015 WHO recommendation for immediate ART, at a time when ART was usually postponed until CD4 counts fell. Test extractions of a monoclonal T-cell line alongside a few dozen polyclonal samples showed no cross-contamination during QIAcube processing. This retrospective serial study examined whether starting ART and sustained HIV suppression were associated with changes in the composition and diversity of the TRB repertoire in peripheral blood. Among the 25 to 30 participants with HIV, fewer than twelve were female. The cohort contributed over 150 cryopreserved PBMC samples from 30 adults with confirmed HIV infection, collected serially over a mean of approximately six years (range 1-12). The research as a whole found: No data were available on ART adherence, viral resistance or therapy changes, limiting inferences about post-ART repertoire changes. Starting ART was linked to a significant rise in TRB diversity, yet even after long-term ART the diversity remained significantly lower than in transplant donor controls. Because PBMC availability was limited, only the TCR beta chain was sequenced, with no alpha chain pairing. Expanded TRB clones identified before ART initiation dominated the repertoire across all time points, though the dominance fluctuated and decreased in many PLHIV after ART. The samples span the years 2004 to 2017, and the ART regimens used may be less effective than current regimens. Compared with controls, HIV repertoires had narrower CDR3 length ranges, and the network structure pointed to an antigen-experienced repertoire that shifted only slightly toward naive after ART. Because pre-ART samples had limited cell numbers, profiling was done on unsorted PBMC rather than on sorted CD4+ and CD8+ T cells.

CDR1 and CDR2, looked up from the germline V gene (reference sequence), are MNHEY and SMNVEV. The CDR3 sequence holds 16 residues, the cysteine and phenylalanine included. The only DNA kept is the CDR3, 48 bases in frame from the first base. Ends trimmed: V by 3 bases, J by 5 bases; bases unmatched to a gene: 9. The immunoSEQ hsTCRB v3.0 assay was used at survey level resolution for TRB variable region sequencing. The target sequencing depth for TRB was roughly 40,000-55,000 T-cell genomes per sample. An Illumina MiSeq with a v3 150-cycle kit was used to sequence the pooled TRB libraries. In the authors' own workflow: Analysis of repertoires was carried out in R inside a reproducible Nextflow workflow spanning QC, data transformation and analysis. LymphoSeq2, an R package for exploring AIRR-Seq data, was used to implement custom analyses. A handful of samples that produced fewer than 5000 total TRB sequences were removed, so some 190 HIV repertoires were analyzed. Among the 170 to 200 HIV repertoires that were kept, approximately 61 were collected before ART initiation and roughly 130 were collected after ART initiation. Repertoires were downsampled to 5000 TRB nucleotide sequences, with summary statistics averaged over 100 downsampling iterations. Only TRB sequences with CDR3 regions of at least seven amino acids were retained for analysis. Diversity was assessed using a clonality score derived from Shannon entropy and using the Gini coefficient. In the repertoire networks, any two of the top 5000 CDR3 amino acid sequences were linked whenever the two sequences differed by an edit distance of one. For TRB CDR3 amino acid sequences, antigen specificity groups and MHC restriction were predicted with GLIPH2. Known CMV, EBV, HIV or tissue antigen associations were flagged by matching CDR3 amino acid sequences against VDJdb and McPAS-TCR. Pre-ART, post-ART and control groups were compared with Wilcoxon signed-rank tests and Holm-Bonferroni correction. TCRdb mirrors the immuneACCESS table, restricted to in-frame sequences. Some clones are absent from its copies; in checked studies, under half trace to an unresolved V gene, and the reason for the others is unknown. V and J calls and clone size come straight from that table; D and trimming were deduced from the DNA. For this sample the table gives under 30,000 clones, of which about 95% were detected only once. The ten largest clones add up to roughly 8% of the sample.

Inclusion was restricted to participants for whom at least one PBMC sample before ART initiation and at least two post-ART samples were available. Treatment was received in the United States of America by all participants with HIV. Before DNA extraction, cryopreserved samples of roughly 0.9-11 million PBMC were thawed and washed. At the time of the earliest PBMC sample, participants with HIV were aged between roughly 20 and 60 years. PBMC samples from each participant spanned 1-4 timepoints before ART initiation and 2-8 timepoints after ART initiation, with a median of 7 samples. Serial HIV viral load, CD4+ T-cell count, ART history and demographic data were obtained for every participant. Using a Qiagen kit on a QIAcube, genomic DNA was extracted from unsorted PBMC, with samples processed in batches of 12. This clone was counted once. Its antigen is still unknown. No per-base quality is available; no much larger clone lies one base away.

This sequence uses TRBV27 and TRBJ2-5, with 10 central nucleotides matching TRBD2. This specimen was unsorted PBMCs, taken more than 6 years after starting antiretroviral therapy. This sequence was found in a young man with HIV. The CDR3 reads as follows: CASSFSSGGALETQYF. The DNA sequence is given as TGTGCCAGCAGTTTCAGCAGCGGGGGGGCCTTGGAGACCCAGTACTTC.